The clone carrying this T cell receptor beta chain was counted at least ten times. Its target is unknown. The unsorted libraries originated from 2 million PBMCs kept at -80 C. This entry belongs to a study of neurological immune-mediated disorders. TCRdb fed the 5' RACE reads into MiXCR, producing one record per CDR3 protein. The sample consists of around 65,000 distinct CDR3 sequences, over 5% of them appearing once. Regarding the study as a whole: With the multiple sclerosis repertoire cluster, none of the clinical or MRI features showed an association.

CDR1 is DFQATT and CDR2 is SNEGSKA in the germline V gene (reference sequence). Trimming took 3 bases from V and 6 from J, leaving 13 bases between them. The CDR3 loop spans 13 amino acids. This TCR was recovered from a human donor with multiple sclerosis. The donor label of this sample is uncertain. V and J are TRBV20-1 and TRBJ2-3; D may be TRBD1 (5 bases). Sequences were obtained from PBMCs. CDR3 coding DNA: TGCAGTGCTAGCCGACAGACGGCGGATACGCAGTATTTT. Translation gives CSASRQTADTQYF.